This T cell receptor beta chain was captured in a study of cytomegalovirus exposure and HLA in healthy donors. In regard to this clone: Its antigen is unidentified.

CDR1 and CDR2 (germline): KGHSH, LQKENI. There are 17 residues in the CDR3. V shed 1 base, J shed 0 bases, and the junction held 7 bases outside the gene matches. The study, taken as a whole, reports: Earlier results showed most TCR beta V segments being productive about 87% or about 30% of the time.

The PCR contained 60 Vbeta and 13 Jbeta primers. Sequencing used immunoSEQ multiplex PCR; TCRdb keeps in-frame clones, though not all of them. The repertoire consists of around 300,000 clones, with just under 85% occurring once and the leading ten covering 1.5% to 2.5%. At collection, donors were nominally healthy, but unrecorded immune exposures were probable. The rearrangement links TRBV18 to TRBJ1-2, with 8 bases matching TRBD1. The specimen sequenced was PBMCs. The receptor's source is a woman aged 40-49 years in good health and CMV-seropositive. The CDR3 is CASSPLGTGGTNYGYTF. The CDR3 DNA follows: TGTGCCAGCTCACCACTCGGGACAGGAGGAACTAACTATGGCTACACCTTC.